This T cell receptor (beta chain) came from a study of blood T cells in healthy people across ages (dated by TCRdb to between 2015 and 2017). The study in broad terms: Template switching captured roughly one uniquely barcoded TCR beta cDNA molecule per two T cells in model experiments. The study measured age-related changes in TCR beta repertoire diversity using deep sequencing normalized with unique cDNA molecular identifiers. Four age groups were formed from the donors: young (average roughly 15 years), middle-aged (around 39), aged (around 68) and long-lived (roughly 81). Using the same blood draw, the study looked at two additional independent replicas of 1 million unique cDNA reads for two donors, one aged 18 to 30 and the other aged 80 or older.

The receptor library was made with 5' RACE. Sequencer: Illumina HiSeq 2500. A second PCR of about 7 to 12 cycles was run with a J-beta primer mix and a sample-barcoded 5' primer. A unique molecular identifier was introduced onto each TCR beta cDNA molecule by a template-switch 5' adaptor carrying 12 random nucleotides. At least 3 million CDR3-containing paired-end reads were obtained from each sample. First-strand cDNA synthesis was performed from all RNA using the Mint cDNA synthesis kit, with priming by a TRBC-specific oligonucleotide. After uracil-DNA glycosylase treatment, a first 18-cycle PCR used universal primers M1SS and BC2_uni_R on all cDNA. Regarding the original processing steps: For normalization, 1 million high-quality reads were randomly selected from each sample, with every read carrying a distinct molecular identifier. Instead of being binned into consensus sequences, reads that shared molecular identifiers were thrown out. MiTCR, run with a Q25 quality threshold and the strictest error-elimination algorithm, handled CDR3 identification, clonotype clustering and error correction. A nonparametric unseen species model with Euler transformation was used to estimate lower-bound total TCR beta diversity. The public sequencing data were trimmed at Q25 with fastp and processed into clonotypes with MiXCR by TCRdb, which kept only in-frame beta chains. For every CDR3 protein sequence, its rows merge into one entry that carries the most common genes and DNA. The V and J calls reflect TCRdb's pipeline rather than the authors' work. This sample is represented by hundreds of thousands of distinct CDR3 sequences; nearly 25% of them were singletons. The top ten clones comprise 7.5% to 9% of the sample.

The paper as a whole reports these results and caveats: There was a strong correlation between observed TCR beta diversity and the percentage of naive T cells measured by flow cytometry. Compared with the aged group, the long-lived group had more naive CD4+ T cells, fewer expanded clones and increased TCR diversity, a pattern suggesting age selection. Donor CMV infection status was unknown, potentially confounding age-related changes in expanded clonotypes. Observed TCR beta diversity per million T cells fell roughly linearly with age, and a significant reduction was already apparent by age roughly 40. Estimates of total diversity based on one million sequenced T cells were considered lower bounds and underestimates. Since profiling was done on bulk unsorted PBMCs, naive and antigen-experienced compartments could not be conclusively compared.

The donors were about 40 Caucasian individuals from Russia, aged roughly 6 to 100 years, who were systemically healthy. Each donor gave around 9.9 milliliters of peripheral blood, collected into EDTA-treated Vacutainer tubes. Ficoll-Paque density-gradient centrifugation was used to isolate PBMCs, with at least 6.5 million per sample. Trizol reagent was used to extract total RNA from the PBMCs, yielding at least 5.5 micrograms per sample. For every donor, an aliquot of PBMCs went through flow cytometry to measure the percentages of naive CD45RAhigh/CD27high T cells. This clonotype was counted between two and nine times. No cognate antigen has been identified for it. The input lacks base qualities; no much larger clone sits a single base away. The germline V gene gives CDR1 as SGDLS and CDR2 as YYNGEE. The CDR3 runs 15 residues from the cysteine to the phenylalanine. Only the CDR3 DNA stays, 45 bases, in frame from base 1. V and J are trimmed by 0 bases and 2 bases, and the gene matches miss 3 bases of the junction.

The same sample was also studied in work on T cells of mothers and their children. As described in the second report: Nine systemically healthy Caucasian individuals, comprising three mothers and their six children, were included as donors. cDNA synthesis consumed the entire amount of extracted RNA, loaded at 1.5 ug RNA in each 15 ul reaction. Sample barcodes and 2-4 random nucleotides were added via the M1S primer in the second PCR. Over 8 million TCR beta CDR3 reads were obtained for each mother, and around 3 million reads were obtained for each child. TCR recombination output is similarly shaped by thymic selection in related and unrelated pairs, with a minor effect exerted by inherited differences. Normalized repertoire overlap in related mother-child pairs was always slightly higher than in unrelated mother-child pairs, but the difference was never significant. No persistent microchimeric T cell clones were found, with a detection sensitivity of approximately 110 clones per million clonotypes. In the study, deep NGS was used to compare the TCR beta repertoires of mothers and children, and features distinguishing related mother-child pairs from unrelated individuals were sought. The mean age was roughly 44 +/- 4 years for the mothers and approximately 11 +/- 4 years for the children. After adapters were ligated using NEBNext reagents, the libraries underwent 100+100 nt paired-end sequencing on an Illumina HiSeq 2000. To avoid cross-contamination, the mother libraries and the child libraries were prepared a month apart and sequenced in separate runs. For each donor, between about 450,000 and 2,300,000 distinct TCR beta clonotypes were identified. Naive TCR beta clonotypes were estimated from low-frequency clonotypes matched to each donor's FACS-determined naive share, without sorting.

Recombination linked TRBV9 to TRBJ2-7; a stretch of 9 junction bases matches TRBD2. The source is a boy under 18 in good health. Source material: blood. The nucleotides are TGTGCCAGCAGCGTAGGCGGGGGGGCCGCCTACGAGCAGTACTTC. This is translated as CASSVGGGAAYEQYF. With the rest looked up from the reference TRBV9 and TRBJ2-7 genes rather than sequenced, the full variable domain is DSGVTQTPKHLITATGQRVTLRCSPRSGDLSVYWYQQSLDQGLQFLIQYYNGEERAKGNILERFSAQQFPDLHSELNLSSLELGDSALYFCASSVGGGAAYEQYFGPGTRLTVT.